This T cell receptor (beta chain) stems from a study of T cell clonality in common variable immunodeficiency. Study conclusions and caveats: Common variable immunodeficiency TCR beta sequences reportedly had fewer deletions and N-nucleotide insertions. CVID patient heterogeneity limited repertoire-clinical complication correlations.

This clone was observed a handful of times. As yet, its antigen is unknown. With the read ending 3 residues before the CDR3 end, the germline J gene is used to fill in that end. CVID meant reduced serum IgG, IgA and/or IgM plus specific antibody deficiency. The CVID group had under 16 females and some 31 males, mean age roughly 40. The V segment lost 2 bases and the J segment 5 bases; nucleotides outside the gene matches: 4. The CDR3 is 15 amino acids. Germline values: CDR1 SGHTA, CDR2 FQGNSA. Produced via immunoSEQ multiplex PCR; TCRdb's table is partial and in-frame only. The sample has some 13,000 clones, none seen only once.

V gene TRBV7-2 combines with J gene TRBJ2-2, with TRBD1 matching over 8 bases. The specimen sequenced was peripheral blood mononuclear cells. This sequence originates from a human donor with common variable immunodeficiency. The CDR3 loop reads CASSLNQGATGELFF. Partial CDR3 DNA: TGTGCCAGCAGCTTAAACCAGGGGGCGACCGGGGAG.